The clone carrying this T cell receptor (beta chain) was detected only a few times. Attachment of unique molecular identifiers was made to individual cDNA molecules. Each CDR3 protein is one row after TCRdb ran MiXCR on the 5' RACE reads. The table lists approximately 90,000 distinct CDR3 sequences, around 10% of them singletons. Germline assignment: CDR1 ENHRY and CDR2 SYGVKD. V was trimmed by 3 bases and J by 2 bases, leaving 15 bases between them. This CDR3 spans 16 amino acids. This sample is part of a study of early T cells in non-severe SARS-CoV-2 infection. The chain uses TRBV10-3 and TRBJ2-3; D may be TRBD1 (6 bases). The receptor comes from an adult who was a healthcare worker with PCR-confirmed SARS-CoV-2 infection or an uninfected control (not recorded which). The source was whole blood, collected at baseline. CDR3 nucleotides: TGTGCCATCAGTGATCATGACAGGAGCCTCACAGATACGCAGTATTTT. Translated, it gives CAISDHDRSLTDTQYF.